This T cell receptor (beta chain) was profiled in a study of cytomegalovirus exposure and HLA in healthy donors. About the study: The same platform was used for the roughly 120 validation repertoires and the approximately 670 first-cohort repertoires, a later analysis reported. Study results and limitations: In vitro, a few CMV-associated chains proved specific for CMV antigens.

Clones were sequenced by immunoSEQ multiplex PCR, and TCRdb holds only the in-frame ones, with some missing. The sample lists approximately 200,000 clones; roughly 81% were seen once. Regarding this clone: Its antigen is unknown.

This CDR3 is 14 amino acids long. Per germline, CDR1 MDHEN and CDR2 SYDVKM. The V gene lost 2 bases and the J gene lost 2 bases, with 9 bases spanning the gap. While the first cohort had around 700 subjects, the donors belonged to the separate validation cohort of roughly 120 subjects. The chain is built from TRBV28 and TRBJ1-2; D might be TRBD1 (5 bases). The sample comprised PBMCs. This TCR derives from a woman between 25 and 40 years old in good health and CMV-seronegative. The CDR3 is CASSLPAGNYGYTF. The CDR3 nucleotides read TGTGCCAGCAGTTTACCCGCAGGGAACTATGGCTACACCTTC.